This TCR beta chain was recorded in a study of early T cells in non-severe SARS-CoV-2 infection. This clonotype was observed a handful of times. The CDR3 is made up of 15 amino acids. Germline CDR1 reads MGHRA; CDR2 reads YSYEKL. V was shortened by 2 bases and J by 4 bases, with 14 bases between the two germline ends. Tagging with unique molecular identifiers was applied to individual cDNA molecules. TCRdb re-analysed the 5' RACE reads in MiXCR, keeping a single row per CDR3 protein. The sample carries approximately 50,000 distinct CDR3 sequences, 7% to 10% recorded once. This chain links TRBV4-1 with TRBJ1-2, with D maybe TRBD1 (5 bases). This sequence was found in an adult who was a healthcare worker with PCR-confirmed SARS-CoV-2 infection or an uninfected control (not recorded which). The sample comprised whole blood. This CDR3 reads CASSQMGRGIYGYTF. CDR3 nucleotide sequence: TGCGCCAGCAGCCAAATGGGACGAGGAATCTATGGCTACACCTTC.